These 23 T cell receptor beta chains came from one sample sequenced in a study of blood T cell repertoires in COVID-19. The table came from immunoSEQ multiplex PCR; TCRdb's copy has only in-frame clones and leaves some out. The table includes roughly 260,000 clones, roughly 90% detected once. Sequencing input: PBMCs or T cells enriched from blood (not recorded which). These receptors originate from a woman aged 25 to 39 with acute COVID-19.

The chain recombines TRBV30 with TRBJ2-7; 8 bases are a match to TRBD2. Trimming removed 2 bases from V and 5 bases from J; junction bases left unmatched: 5. This CDR3 region has 13 residues. CDR1 is GTSNPN, CDR2 SVGIG, per germline (reference sequence). The CDR3 loop reads CAWSPPGGHEQYF. The CDR3 DNA reads TGTGCCTGGAGTCCACCGGGAGGGCACGAGCAGTACTTC.

The chain uses TRBV27 and TRBJ2-7; TRBD1 aligns across 7 bases. V trimming: 3 bases; J trimming: 0 bases; junction bases outside the gene matches: 8. CDR3 length: 16 residues. CDR1 is MNHEY and CDR2 is SMNVEV in the germline V gene (reference sequence). CDR3 amino acids: CASSLGTVITSYEQYF. Here the CDR3 DNA reads TGTGCCAGCAGTTTGGGGACAGTAATCACCTCCTACGAGCAGTACTTC.

The rearrangement links TRBV6-5 to TRBJ1-4; weak D call: TRBD1 (6 bases). Germline lookup yields CDR1 MNHEY and CDR2 SVGAGI. The CDR3 is made up of 16 amino acids. The V end was cut by 0 bases, the J end by 4 bases, with 12 bases between. CDR3 residues: CASSYSTGSNNEKLFF. The DNA of the CDR3 is TGTGCCAGCAGTTACTCGACAGGAAGTAATAATGAAAAACTGTTTTTT.

This rearrangement joins TRBV4-1 to TRBJ1-2; D may be TRBD1 (5 bases). This CDR3 has 15 amino acids. Germline CDR1 is MGHRA and CDR2 is YSYEKL. The V end lost 3 bases, the J end lost 5 bases, and 16 bases lay between the germline ends. The CDR3 region has the DNA TGCGCCAGCAGCCATCCACAGGCTTACCTTTATGGCTACACCTTC. Translation: CASSHPQAYLYGYTF.

This rearrangement joins TRBV6-5 to TRBJ2-7; D is uncertain. Trimming stripped 2 bases from V and 2 bases from J, with 10 bases between. From germline, CDR1 is MNHEY and CDR2 SVGAGI. This CDR3 is built from 14 residues. The CDR3 is CASSYTLEAYEQYF. CDR3 DNA: TGTGCCAGCAGTTACACCTTAGAGGCCTACGAGCAGTACTTC.

V and J are TRBV24-1 and TRBJ2-3; TRBD2 is a possible D gene (7 bases). CDR1 and CDR2 from the germline V gene are KGHDR and SFDVKD. This CDR3 has 16 amino acids. V gave up 6 bases and J gave up 2 bases, with 17 bases separating them. The CDR3 sequence: CATSRGAGALTDTQYF. Here the CDR3 DNA reads TGTGCCACCAGTCGGGGGGCGGGGGCCCTCACAGATACGCAGTATTTT.

This chain links TRBV20-1 with TRBJ1-1; TRBD1 is a possible D gene (6 bases). Germline lookup yields CDR1 DFQATT and CDR2 SNEGSKA (reference sequence). Trimming took 6 bases from V and 1 from J, leaving 6 bases between them. CDR3 length equals 11 residues. CDR3 loop: CSAGGNTEAFF. The CDR3 nucleotides are TGCAGTGCAGGGGGGAACACTGAAGCTTTCTTT.

V is TRBV19 and J is TRBJ1-2, with D uncertain. The CDR3 totals 8 residues. Germline V lookup: CDR1 LNHDA, CDR2 SQIVND (reference sequence). Trimming shortened V by 9 bases and J by 12 bases, and 8 bases separated the two germline ends. The CDR3 loop reads CASQENTF. For the CDR3, the DNA is TGTGCCAGCCAAGAGAACACCTTC.

V and J are TRBV19 and TRBJ1-5; 8 bases align to TRBD1. The CDR3 consists of 17 residues. The trim removed 2 bases at V and 7 bases at J, leaving 13 bases unmatched. In germline, CDR1 is LNHDA, CDR2 SQIVND (reference sequence). In DNA form, the CDR3 reads TGTGCCAGTAGTATAACCAGGGGGCGAAATTTAGGACAGCCCCAGCATTTT. Translated, it gives CASSITRGRNLGQPQHF.

This sequence joins TRBV6-2 or TRBV6-3 and TRBJ2-7, with TRBD1 as a possible D gene (5 bases). The CDR3 length is 16 residues. Germline CDR1 is MNHEY and CDR2 is SVGEGT. V lost 6 bases and J lost 3, with 21 bases in between. The CDR3 spells CASSNHKTATNYEQYF. The CDR3 DNA reads TGTGCCAGCAGCAACCATAAGACAGCTACAAACTACGAGCAGTACTTC.

This chain connects TRBV25-1 to TRBJ1-2; D gene uncertain. Germline V gene data show CDR1 as MGHDK and CDR2 as SYGVNS. Trimming stripped 1 base from V and 2 bases from J, with 11 bases between. The CDR3 is made up of 15 amino acids. The DNA of the CDR3 is TGTGCCAGCAGTGAATCGGGAGATCCCAACTATGGCTACACCTTC. Translation: CASSESGDPNYGYTF.

The CDR3 spells CASSELTLSMAIYF. CDR3 DNA sequence: TGTGCCAGCAGTGAGCTGACTCTCTCCATGGCCATATATTTT. This chain links TRBV2 with TRBJ1-3, with D unresolved. This CDR3 comprises 14 residues. Germline CDR1 SNHLY, CDR2 FYNNEI. Deletions cut 3 bases from V and 11 bases from J, with 17 bases between.

This clone was recorded a few times. This chain uses TRBV3-1 (or the pseudogene TRBV3-2) with TRBJ2-5; TRBD1 might be the D (5 bases). The germline V gene encodes CDR1 LGHDT and CDR2 YNNKEL (reference sequence). The CDR3 is 15 residues long. The ends were cut back, 0 bases at V and 5 bases at J, with 13 bases in the middle. The CDR3 nucleotides read TGTGCCAGCAGCCAAGAGGATCGGACAAGGGAGACCCAGTACTTC. This gives the protein CASSQEDRTRETQYF.

The CDR3 DNA sequence: TGCGCCAGCAGCCTCCTTCAACAGGGGGCCGATGGCTACACCTTC. Amino acid sequence: CASSLLQQGADGYTF. The gene calls are TRBV4-1 and TRBJ1-2; TRBD1 aligns across 9 bases. V gave up 4 bases and J gave up 6 bases; unmatched junction bases: 9. This CDR3 comprises 15 residues. Germline V gene sequence: CDR1 MGHRA, CDR2 YSYEKL.

In this sample, this clone turned up once. The J gene is TRBJ2-3, the V gene TRBV5-1, with 7 bases fitting TRBD1. CDR3 length equals 17 residues. The V gene's germline CDR1 is SGHRS and CDR2 YFSETQ. The V gene end was trimmed by 1 base and the J gene end by 2 bases; junction bases not matched to a gene: 10. The CDR3: CASSLRPGTEYTDTQYF. The DNA of the CDR3 is TGCGCCAGCAGCTTGAGACCCGGGACAGAATACACAGATACGCAGTATTTT.

The chain has TRBV10-3 and TRBJ2-5, with 11 bases matching TRBD1. With V trimmed by 6 bases and J by 3 bases, 6 bases remained unmatched. This CDR3 comprises 15 residues. CDR1 is ENHRY, CDR2 SYGVKD, per germline. CDR3 sequence: CAIRDRGLLEETQYF. The DNA for the CDR3 is TGTGCCATCAGGGACAGGGGGCTCCTCGAAGAGACCCAGTACTTC.

V and J are TRBV2 and TRBJ2-7; possible D gene TRBD2, 6 bases. Germline assignment: CDR1 SNHLY and CDR2 FYNNEI. This CDR3 contains 14 residues. Trimming stripped 10 bases from V and 4 bases from J, with 20 bases between. CDR3 nucleotide sequence: TGTGCCACCTCCCGGGACTCTGGCGGGTACGAGCAGTACTTC. This translates into CATSRDSGGYEQYF.

The chain is built from TRBV3-1 (or the pseudogene TRBV3-2) and TRBJ1-6; 9 bases line up with TRBD1. V was clipped by 2 bases and J by 7 bases; unmatched bases: 9. CDR1 LGHDT and CDR2 YNNKEL come from the germline V gene (reference sequence). This CDR3 spans 17 amino acids. For the CDR3, the DNA is TGTGCCAGCAGCCAAAGATTTCCGGGACAGGGAAATTCACCCCTCCACTTT. It encodes CASSQRFPGQGNSPLHF.

This chain joins TRBV2 and TRBJ2-1; 7 positions agree with TRBD1. CDR3 length: 13 residues. V gave up 10 bases and J gave up 5 bases; unmatched junction bases: 8. Germline V gene sequence: CDR1 SNHLY, CDR2 FYNNEI. CDR3 DNA sequence: TGTGCCACCGGAAGGGACAGAGACAATGAGCAGTTCTTC. It encodes CATGRDRDNEQFF. Full variable domain (remainder filled in from reference TRBV2 and TRBJ2-1): EPEVTQTPSHQVTQMGQEVILRCVPISNHLYFYWYRQILGQKVEFLVSFYNNEISEKSEIFDDQFSVERPDGSNFTLKIRSTKLEDSAMYFCATGRDRDNEQFFGPGTRLTVL.

The gene calls are TRBV6-5 and TRBJ1-2; unclear D gene. V was cut by 7 bases and J by 4 bases, with 7 bases left in between. The CDR3 covers 11 residues. Germline assignment: CDR1 MNHEY and CDR2 SVGAGI. The CDR3 DNA reads TGTGCCAGCATGTCGTTCTATGGCTACACCTTC. Amino acid sequence: CASMSFYGYTF.

The J gene is TRBJ1-6, the V gene TRBV6-5; 8 nucleotides agree with TRBD1. In germline, CDR1 is MNHEY, CDR2 SVGAGI. With V trimmed by 4 bases and J by 10 bases, 12 bases remained unmatched. The CDR3 consists of 16 residues. The CDR3 bases are TGTGCCAGCAGTTCACGCCTCTCTCAGGGGGCATCACCCCTCCACTTT. Protein product: CASSSRLSQGASPLHF.

V and J are TRBV5-1 and TRBJ1-1, with a weak D call TRBD1 (6 bases). Germline CDR1 is SGHRS and CDR2 is YFSETQ. The CDR3 covers 15 residues. V shed 0 bases and J shed 10 bases, with 19 bases lying between them. The CDR3 DNA sequence: TGCGCCAGCAGCTTGGGCCCCGGACAGTCCGTGATAGCTTTCTTT. Translating gives CASSLGPGQSVIAFF. The whole variable domain, remainder taken from reference TRBV5-1 and TRBJ1-1, is KAGVTQTPRYLIKTRGQQVTLSCSPISGHRSVSWYQQTPGQGLQFLFEYFSETQRNKGNFPGRFSGRQFSNSRSEMNVSTLELGDSALYLCASSLGPGQSVIAFFGQGTRLTVV.

This clone was recorded only once. The chain has TRBV6-1 and TRBJ1-2; 7 positions agree with TRBD1. CDR1 is MNHNS and CDR2 is SASEGT in the germline V gene. The junction had 11 bases not matched to a gene; V was cut back by 0 bases and J by 7 bases. The CDR3 sequence is 16 residues long. CDR3 DNA: TGTGCCAGCAGTGAAGCGTTTGAGGGGGCGGGTGCTGGCTACACCTTC. The encoded protein is CASSEAFEGAGAGYTF.